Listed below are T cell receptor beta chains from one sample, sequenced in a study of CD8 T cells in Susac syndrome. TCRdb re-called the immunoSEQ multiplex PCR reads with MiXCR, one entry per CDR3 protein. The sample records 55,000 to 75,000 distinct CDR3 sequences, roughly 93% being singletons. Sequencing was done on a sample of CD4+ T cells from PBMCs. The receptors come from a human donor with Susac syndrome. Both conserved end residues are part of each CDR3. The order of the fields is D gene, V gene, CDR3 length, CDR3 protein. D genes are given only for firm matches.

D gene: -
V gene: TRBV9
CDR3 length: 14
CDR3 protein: CASSLQSSYNEQFF

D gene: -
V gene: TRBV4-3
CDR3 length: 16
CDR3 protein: CASSPYILGAAKTQYF

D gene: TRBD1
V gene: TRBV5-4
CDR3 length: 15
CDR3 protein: CASSPDRGRIHGYTF

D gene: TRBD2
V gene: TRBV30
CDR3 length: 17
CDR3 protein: CAWSPPRTSGGAYEQYF

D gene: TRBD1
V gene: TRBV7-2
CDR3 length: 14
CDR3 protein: CASSSPTGPYEQYF

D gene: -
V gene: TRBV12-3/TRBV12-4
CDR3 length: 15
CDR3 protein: CASSPYRTPGYGYTF

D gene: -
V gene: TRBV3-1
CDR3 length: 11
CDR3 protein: CASSQGETQYF

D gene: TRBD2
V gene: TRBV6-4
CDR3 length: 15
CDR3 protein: CASSVERGFNNEQFF

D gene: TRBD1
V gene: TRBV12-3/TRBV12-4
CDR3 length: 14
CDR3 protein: CASSWTGGVEKLFF

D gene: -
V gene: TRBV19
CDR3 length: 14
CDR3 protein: CASSTPQGNTEAFF

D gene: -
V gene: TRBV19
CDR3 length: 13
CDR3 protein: CASSITGNYGYTF

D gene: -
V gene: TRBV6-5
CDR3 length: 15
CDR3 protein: CASSWDQAGANVLTF

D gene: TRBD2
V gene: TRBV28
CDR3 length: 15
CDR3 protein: CASSWTSGLYNEQFF

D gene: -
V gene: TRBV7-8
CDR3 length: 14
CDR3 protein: CASTQLGSTDTQYF

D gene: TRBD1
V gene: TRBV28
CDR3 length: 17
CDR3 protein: CASQNSDRGTMNTEAFF

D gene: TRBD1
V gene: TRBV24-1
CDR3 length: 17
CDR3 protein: CATSDSRTGPNQNEQFF

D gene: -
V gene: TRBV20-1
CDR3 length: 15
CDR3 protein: CSASVPPGNTQPQHF

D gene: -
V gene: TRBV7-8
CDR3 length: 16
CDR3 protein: CASSLVAWGRGVEAFF

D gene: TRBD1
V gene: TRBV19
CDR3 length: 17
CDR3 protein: CASSTGTGGSGANVLTF

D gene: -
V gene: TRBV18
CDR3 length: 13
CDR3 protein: CASSPQANTEAFF

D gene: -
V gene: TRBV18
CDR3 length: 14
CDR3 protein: CASTQGRGVSEAFF

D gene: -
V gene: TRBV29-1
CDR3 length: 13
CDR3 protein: CSVEGCKSYEQYF

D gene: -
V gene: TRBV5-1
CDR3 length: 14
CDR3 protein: CASSIGTPYYEQYF

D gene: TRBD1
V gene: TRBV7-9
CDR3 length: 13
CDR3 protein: CACNRDSGTEAFF

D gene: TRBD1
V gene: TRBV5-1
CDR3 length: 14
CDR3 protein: CASSLGDRHNEQFF

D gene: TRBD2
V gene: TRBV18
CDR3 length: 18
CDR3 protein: CASSQRTSGGPYTGELFF

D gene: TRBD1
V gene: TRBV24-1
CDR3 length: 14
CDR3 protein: CATSGQGWQNEQFF